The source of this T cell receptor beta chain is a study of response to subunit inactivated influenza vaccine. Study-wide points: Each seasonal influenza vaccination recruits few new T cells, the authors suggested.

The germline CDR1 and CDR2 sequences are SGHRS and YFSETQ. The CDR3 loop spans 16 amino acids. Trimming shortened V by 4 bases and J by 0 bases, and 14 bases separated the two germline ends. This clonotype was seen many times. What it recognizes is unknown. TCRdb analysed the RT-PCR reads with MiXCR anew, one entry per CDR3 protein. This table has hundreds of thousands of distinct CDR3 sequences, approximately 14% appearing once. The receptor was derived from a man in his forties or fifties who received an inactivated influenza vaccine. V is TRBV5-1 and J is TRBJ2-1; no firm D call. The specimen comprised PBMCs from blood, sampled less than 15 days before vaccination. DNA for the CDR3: TGCGCCAGCAGCCCCCTAGAGTACAGCTCCTACAATGAGCAGTTCTTC. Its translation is CASSPLEYSSYNEQFF.